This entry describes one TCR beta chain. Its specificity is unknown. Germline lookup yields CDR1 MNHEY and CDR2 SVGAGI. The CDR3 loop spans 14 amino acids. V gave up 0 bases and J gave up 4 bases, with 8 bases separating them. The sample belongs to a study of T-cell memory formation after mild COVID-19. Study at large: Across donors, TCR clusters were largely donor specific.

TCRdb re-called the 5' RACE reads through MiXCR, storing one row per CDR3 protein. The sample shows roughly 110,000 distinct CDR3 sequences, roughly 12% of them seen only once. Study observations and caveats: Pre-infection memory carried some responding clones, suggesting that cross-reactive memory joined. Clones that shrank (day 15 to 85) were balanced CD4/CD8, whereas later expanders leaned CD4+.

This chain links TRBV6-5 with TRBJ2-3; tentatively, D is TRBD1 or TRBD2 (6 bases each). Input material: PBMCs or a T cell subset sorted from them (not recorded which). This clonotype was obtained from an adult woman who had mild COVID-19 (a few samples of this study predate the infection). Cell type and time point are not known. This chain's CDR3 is CASSYSEGADTQYF. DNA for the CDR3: TGTGCCAGCAGTTACTCGGAGGGGGCAGATACGCAGTATTTT.